These 20 T cell receptor beta chains were sequenced from one sample in a study of blood T cell repertoires in COVID-19. The method was immunoSEQ multiplex PCR; TCRdb's version includes in-frame clones alone and lacks a portion of them. The sample holds roughly 70,000 clones, roughly 89% seen once. The sequenced material came from peripheral blood. Receptors were obtained from an elderly man with acute or convalescent COVID-19.

V is TRBV12-5 and J is TRBJ2-7; maybe TRBD1 (6 bases). Germline V lookup: CDR1 LGHNT, CDR2 FRNRAP. The germline V and J ends were trimmed by 7 bases and 4 bases, with 11 bases remaining between them. There are 12 residues in the CDR3. The CDR3 region is CASALDRYEQYF. The CDR3 coding sequence is TGTGCTAGTGCCTTGGACAGATACGAGCAGTACTTC.

DNA of the CDR3: TGTGCCACCAGTGTTCGCAGACAAAGGATCACAGATACGCAGTATTTT. This translates into CATSVRRQRITDTQYF. The chain is built from TRBV24-1 and TRBJ2-3; D unresolved. Germline V gives CDR1 KGHDR, CDR2 SFDVKD. The CDR3 sequence is 16 residues long. V lost 5 bases to trimming and J lost 2 bases, with 16 bases between them.

The V call is TRBV3-1 (or the pseudogene TRBV3-2), the J call TRBJ1-2; the D gene is possibly TRBD1 (6 bases). V was trimmed by 1 base and J by 4 bases, leaving 16 bases between them. This CDR3 contains 16 residues. The germline gives CDR1 LGHDT, CDR2 YNNKEL (reference sequence). The CDR3, as DNA: TGTGCCAGCAGCCAAGGGATTGGGACACAGGCCTATGGCTACACCTTC. It encodes CASSQGIGTQAYGYTF.

CDR3 nucleotide sequence: TGCGCCAGCGCCCCCGACACGCAAGAGACCCAGTACTTC. Protein product: CASAPDTQETQYF. The chain carries TRBV5-1 and TRBJ2-5; D uncertain. The V gene lost 7 bases and the J gene lost 2 bases, with 12 bases spanning the gap. CDR3 length: 13 residues. Germline CDR1 is SGHRS and CDR2 is YFSETQ.

The chain employs TRBV19 and TRBJ1-4, with 7 positions matching TRBD1. The CDR3 length is 15 residues. From germline, CDR1 is LNHDA and CDR2 SQIVND (reference sequence). The trim removed 5 bases at V and 5 bases at J, leaving 8 bases unmatched. This chain's CDR3 is CASSPPGTVNEKLFF. The CDR3 DNA follows: TGTGCCAGTAGTCCTCCTGGGACAGTAAATGAAAAACTGTTTTTT.

This chain joins TRBV5-1 and TRBJ2-7; TRBD1 matches 8 bases. Unmatched junction bases numbered 6, after V lost 4 bases and J lost 0 bases. The CDR3 sequence is 15 residues long. Germline CDR1 reads SGHRS; CDR2 reads YFSETQ. CDR3 DNA sequence: TGCGCCAGCAGCCCAGGGACAGGATCCTCCTACGAGCAGTACTTC. This gives the protein CASSPGTGSSYEQYF.

This rearrangement joins TRBV7-2 to TRBJ2-5; TRBD2 matches 10 bases. In germline, CDR1 is SGHTA, CDR2 FQGNSA. Trimming took 5 bases from V and 7 from J; bases not matched to a gene: 10. The CDR3 contains 15 residues. CDR3 residues: CASSTGLAPPGTQYF. DNA for the CDR3: TGTGCCAGCAGCACGGGACTAGCGCCCCCGGGGACCCAGTACTTC.

The chain has TRBV12-5 and TRBJ2-3, with TRBD2 matching over 10 bases. V shed 0 bases, J shed 6 bases, and the junction held 6 bases outside the gene matches. CDR1 is LGHNT and CDR2 is FRNRAP in the germline V gene. The CDR3 spans 16 residues. The CDR3, as DNA: TGTGCTAGTGGTTTGGTGGTAGCGGGAGGAATCGATACGCAGTATTTT. Translation gives CASGLVVAGGIDTQYF.

J is TRBJ2-3 and V is TRBV11-2; perhaps TRBD1 as D (5 bases). In germline, CDR1 is SGHAT, CDR2 FQNNGV. The CDR3 has 14 amino acids. V was pared by 2 bases and J by 4 bases, with 10 bases between. The CDR3 here is CASSLQGTADTQYF. The CDR3 DNA sequence: TGTGCCAGCAGCTTACAGGGAACCGCAGATACGCAGTATTTT.

The V and J genes are TRBV19 and TRBJ1-1; D is undetermined. Deletions cut 0 bases from V and 3 bases from J, with 11 bases between. This CDR3 region has 15 residues. The germline gives CDR1 LNHDA, CDR2 SQIVND (reference sequence). CDR3 loop: CASSIDRRVDTEAFF. CDR3 nucleotide sequence: TGTGCCAGTAGTATAGATCGGAGGGTGGACACTGAAGCTTTCTTT.

The chain links TRBV10-3 to TRBJ2-3; 9 bases are shared with TRBD2. CDR1 ENHRY and CDR2 SYGVKD come from the germline V gene. The length of the CDR3 is 17 residues. V dropped 5 bases and J dropped 0; count of bases not matched to a gene: 9. CDR3 loop: CAISPDLGLASTDTQYF. In DNA form, the CDR3 reads TGTGCCATCAGTCCCGACCTTGGACTAGCGAGCACAGATACGCAGTATTTT.

This clone was counted once. The chain uses TRBV11-2 and TRBJ2-3; D gene unclear. CDR3 length: 14 residues. The V end was cut by 1 base, the J end by 2 bases, with 7 bases between. Germline CDR1 and CDR2: SGHAT and FQNNGV. The CDR3 is CASSLVSLTDTQYF. CDR3 coding DNA: TGTGCCAGCAGCTTAGTTAGCCTCACAGATACGCAGTATTTT.

CDR3 in amino acids: CASSEEGGQRYTF. CDR3 nucleotide sequence: TGTGCCAGCAGTGAAGAAGGGGGCCAGCGCTACACCTTC. This chain links TRBV2 with TRBJ1-2; 7 bases map to TRBD1. The ends lost 1 base at V and 9 bases at J; junction bases unmatched: 5. The V gene's germline CDR1 is SNHLY and CDR2 FYNNEI. CDR3 length: 13 residues. The entire variable domain, with the rest obtained from reference TRBV2 and TRBJ1-2, is as follows: EPEVTQTPSHQVTQMGQEVILRCVPISNHLYFYWYRQILGQKVEFLVSFYNNEISEKSEIFDDQFSVERPDGSNFTLKIRSTKLEDSAMYFCASSEEGGQRYTFGSGTRLTVV.

The count of this clone is one. The J gene is TRBJ1-1, the V gene TRBV7-9; possible D gene TRBD1, 5 bases. Deletions cut 0 bases from V and 5 bases from J, with 16 bases between. CDR1 SEHNR and CDR2 FQNEAQ come from the germline V gene (reference sequence). CDR3 size: 16 residues. CDR3 coding DNA: TGTGCCAGCAGCTTAGCGCAAGGAGGGGCAGGTACTGAAGCTTTCTTT. Translation gives CASSLAQGGAGTEAFF.

This chain links TRBV7-9 with TRBJ1-1, with TRBD1 as a possible D gene (6 bases). Deletions cut 6 bases from V and 3 bases from J, with 8 bases between. The CDR3 loop spans 12 amino acids. Per germline, CDR1 SEHNR and CDR2 FQNEAQ (reference sequence). The CDR3 reads CASSRQDTEAFF. CDR3 in DNA: TGTGCCAGCAGTCGACAGGACACTGAAGCTTTCTTT.

This clone was picked up a small number of times. J is TRBJ1-6 and V is TRBV5-1, with D uncertain. Deletions cut 4 bases from V and 9 bases from J, with 11 bases between. CDR1 and CDR2 from the germline V gene are SGHRS and YFSETQ. The CDR3 covers 13 residues. The CDR3 sequence: CASSDGRSSPLHF. CDR3 coding DNA: TGCGCCAGCAGCGACGGGAGAAGTTCACCCCTCCACTTT. Full variable domain (missing parts from reference TRBV5-1 and TRBJ1-6): KAGVTQTPRYLIKTRGQQVTLSCSPISGHRSVSWYQQTPGQGLQFLFEYFSETQRNKGNFPGRFSGRQFSNSRSEMNVSTLELGDSALYLCASSDGRSSPLHFGNGTRLTVT.

V and J are TRBV5-1 and TRBJ2-2; D call uncertain. Trimming pared 4 bases from V and 6 bases from J, leaving 16 bases between. This CDR3 has 15 residues. Germline V gene data show CDR1 as SGHRS and CDR2 as YFSETQ. The CDR3 nucleotides read TGCGCCAGCAGCGCCGACACCGTCTTAGCCGGGGAGCTGTTTTTT. It translates to CASSADTVLAGELFF.

This chain uses TRBV30 with TRBJ2-7; D remains ambiguous. Germline V gene sequence: CDR1 GTSNPN, CDR2 SVGIG (reference sequence). CDR3 length equals 13 residues. Trimming stripped 0 bases from V and 2 bases from J, with 8 bases between. This CDR3 reads CAWSVAEAYEQYF. CDR3 sequence (DNA): TGTGCCTGGAGTGTCGCAGAAGCCTACGAGCAGTACTTC.

Regarding this clone: Relative to the germline gene, one junction end is altered; a read error may explain this. The J gene is TRBJ1-5, the V gene TRBV19; D is unclear. Germline CDR1 reads LNHDA; CDR2 reads SQIVND (reference sequence). CDR3 length equals 13 residues. The CDR3 coding sequence is TGTGCCAGTAGTGTAGACCCTAGCCAGCCCCAGCATTTT. Protein sequence: CASSVDPSQPQHF.

This clone was seen only once. V gene TRBV4-1 combines with J gene TRBJ1-1; a possible D gene is TRBD1 (5 bases). Germline CDR1 and CDR2: MGHRA and YSYEKL. This CDR3 region has 15 residues. The V end lost 4 bases, the J end lost 2 bases, and 14 bases lay between the germline ends. The CDR3 region has the DNA TGCGCCAGCAGCCTCAGAACAGGATTTAACACTGAAGCTTTCTTT. Protein: CASSLRTGFNTEAFF.